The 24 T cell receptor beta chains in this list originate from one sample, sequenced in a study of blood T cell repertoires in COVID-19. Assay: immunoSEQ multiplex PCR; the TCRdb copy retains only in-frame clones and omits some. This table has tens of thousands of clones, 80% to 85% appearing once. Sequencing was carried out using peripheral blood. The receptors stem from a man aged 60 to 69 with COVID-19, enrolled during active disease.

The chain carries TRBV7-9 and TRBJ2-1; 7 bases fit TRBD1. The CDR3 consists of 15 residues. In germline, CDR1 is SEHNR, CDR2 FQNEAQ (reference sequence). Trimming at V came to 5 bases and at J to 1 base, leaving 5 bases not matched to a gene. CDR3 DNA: TGTGCCAGCAGCCAAGACAGGGATTCCTACAATGAGCAGTTCTTC. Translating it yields CASSQDRDSYNEQFF.

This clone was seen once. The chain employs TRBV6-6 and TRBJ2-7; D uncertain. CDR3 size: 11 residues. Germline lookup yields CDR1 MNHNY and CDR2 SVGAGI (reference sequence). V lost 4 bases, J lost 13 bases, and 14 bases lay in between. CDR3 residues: CASSSDSISYF. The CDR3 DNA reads TGTGCCAGCAGTTCAGACTCTATAAGTTACTTC.

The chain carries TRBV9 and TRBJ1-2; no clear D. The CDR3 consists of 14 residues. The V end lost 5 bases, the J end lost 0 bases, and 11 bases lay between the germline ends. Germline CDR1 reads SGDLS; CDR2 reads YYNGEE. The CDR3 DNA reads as TGTGCCAGCAGGGGAGACATAGCTAACTATGGCTACACCTTC. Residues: CASRGDIANYGYTF.

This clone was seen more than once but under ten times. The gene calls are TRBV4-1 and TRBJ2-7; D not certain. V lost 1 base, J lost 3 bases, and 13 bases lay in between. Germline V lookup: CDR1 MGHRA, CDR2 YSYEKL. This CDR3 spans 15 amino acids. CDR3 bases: TGCGCCAGCAGCCAAGCCTTTGGGCAATTCTACGAGCAGTACTTC. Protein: CASSQAFGQFYEQYF.

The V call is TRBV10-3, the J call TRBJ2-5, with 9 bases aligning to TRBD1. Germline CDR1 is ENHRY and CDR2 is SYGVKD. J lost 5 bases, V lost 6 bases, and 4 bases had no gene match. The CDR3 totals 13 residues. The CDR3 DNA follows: TGTGCCATCAGCCCCGGACAGGGGGAGACCCAGTACTTC. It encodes CAISPGQGETQYF.

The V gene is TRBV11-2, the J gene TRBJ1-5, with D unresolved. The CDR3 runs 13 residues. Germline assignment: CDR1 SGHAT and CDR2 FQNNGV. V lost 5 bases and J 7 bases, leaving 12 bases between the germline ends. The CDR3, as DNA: TGTGCCAGCAGCCCCTGGGAGGGACAGCCCCAGCATTTT. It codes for CASSPWEGQPQHF.

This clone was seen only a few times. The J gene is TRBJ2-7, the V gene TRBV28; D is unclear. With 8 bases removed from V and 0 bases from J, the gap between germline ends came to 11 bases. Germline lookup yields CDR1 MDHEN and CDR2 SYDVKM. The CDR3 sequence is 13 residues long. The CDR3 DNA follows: TGTGCCAGCTTCTCCCCGGTCTCCTACGAGCAGTACTTC. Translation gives CASFSPVSYEQYF.

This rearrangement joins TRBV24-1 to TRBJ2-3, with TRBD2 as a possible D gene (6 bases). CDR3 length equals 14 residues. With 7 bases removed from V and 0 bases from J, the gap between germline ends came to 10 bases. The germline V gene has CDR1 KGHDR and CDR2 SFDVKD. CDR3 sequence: CATSRAGSTDTQYF. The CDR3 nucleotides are TGTGCCACCAGCCGGGCGGGAAGCACAGATACGCAGTATTTT.

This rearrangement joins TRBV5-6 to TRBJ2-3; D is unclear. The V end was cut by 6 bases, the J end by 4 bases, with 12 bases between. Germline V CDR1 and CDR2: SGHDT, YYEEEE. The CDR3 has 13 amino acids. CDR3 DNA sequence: TGTGCCAGCAAAACGGCGGTGGCAGATACGCAGTATTTT. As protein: CASKTAVADTQYF.

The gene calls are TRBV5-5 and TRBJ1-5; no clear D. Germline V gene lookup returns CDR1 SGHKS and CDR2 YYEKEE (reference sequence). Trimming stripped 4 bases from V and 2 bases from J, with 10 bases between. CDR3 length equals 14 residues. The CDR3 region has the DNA TGTGCCAGCAGCCCTTCGGGAGGCAATCAGCCCCAGCATTTT. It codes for CASSPSGGNQPQHF.

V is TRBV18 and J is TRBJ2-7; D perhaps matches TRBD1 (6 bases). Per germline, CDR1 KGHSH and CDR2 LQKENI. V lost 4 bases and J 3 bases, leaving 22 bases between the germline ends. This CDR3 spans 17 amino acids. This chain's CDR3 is CASSLEDRGTLDYEQYF. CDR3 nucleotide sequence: TGTGCCAGCTCACTTGAGGATAGGGGGACACTAGACTACGAGCAGTACTTC.

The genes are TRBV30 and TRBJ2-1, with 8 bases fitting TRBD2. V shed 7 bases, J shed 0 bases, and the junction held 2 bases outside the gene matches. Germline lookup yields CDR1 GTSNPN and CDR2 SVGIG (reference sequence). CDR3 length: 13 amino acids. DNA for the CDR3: TGTGCCTCAGGGACTAGCTCCTACAATGAGCAGTTCTTC. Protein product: CASGTSSYNEQFF.

The DNA for the CDR3 is TGTGCCAGCAGTGAACGCCGGGGGGTCTCCAACTATGGCTACACCTTC. Amino acids: CASSERRGVSNYGYTF. This chain links TRBV6-1 with TRBJ1-2; tentative D call: TRBD1 (5 bases). This CDR3 has 16 residues. CDR1 and CDR2 from the germline V gene are MNHNS and SASEGT. V lost 2 bases to trimming and J lost 2 bases, with 15 bases between them.

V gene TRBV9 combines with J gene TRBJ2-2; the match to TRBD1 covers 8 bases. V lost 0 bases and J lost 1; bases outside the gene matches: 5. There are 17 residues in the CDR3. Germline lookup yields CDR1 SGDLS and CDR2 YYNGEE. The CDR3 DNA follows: TGTGCCAGCAGCGTAGTCCCCGGGACAGGGAACACCGGGGAGCTGTTTTTT. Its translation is CASSVVPGTGNTGELFF.

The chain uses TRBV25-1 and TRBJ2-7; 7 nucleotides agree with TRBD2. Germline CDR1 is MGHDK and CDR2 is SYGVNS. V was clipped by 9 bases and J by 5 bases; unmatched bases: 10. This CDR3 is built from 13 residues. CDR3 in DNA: TGTGCCAGTCTACAGCGGGACCGAGACGAGCAGTACTTC. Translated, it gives CASLQRDRDEQYF.

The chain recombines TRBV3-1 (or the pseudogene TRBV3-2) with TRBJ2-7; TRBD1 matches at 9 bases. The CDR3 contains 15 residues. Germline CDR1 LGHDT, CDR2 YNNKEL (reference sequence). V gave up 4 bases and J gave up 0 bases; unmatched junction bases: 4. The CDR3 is CASSLLGQGSYEQYF. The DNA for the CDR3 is TGTGCCAGCAGCCTCTTGGGACAGGGCTCCTACGAGCAGTACTTC.

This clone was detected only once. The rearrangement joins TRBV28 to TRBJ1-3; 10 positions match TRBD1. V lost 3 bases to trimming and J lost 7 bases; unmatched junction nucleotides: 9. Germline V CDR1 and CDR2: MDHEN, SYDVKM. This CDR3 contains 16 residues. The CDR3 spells CASSLHAGTGENTIYF. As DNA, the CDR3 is TGTGCCAGCAGTTTGCACGCCGGGACAGGGGAGAACACCATATATTTT.

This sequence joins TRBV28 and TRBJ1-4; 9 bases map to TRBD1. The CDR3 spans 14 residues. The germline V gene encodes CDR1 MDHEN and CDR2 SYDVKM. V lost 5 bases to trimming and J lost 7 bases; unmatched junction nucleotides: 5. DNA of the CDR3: TGTGCCAGCAGTCACAGGGGGCTGGGTGAAAAACTGTTTTTT. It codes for CASSHRGLGEKLFF.

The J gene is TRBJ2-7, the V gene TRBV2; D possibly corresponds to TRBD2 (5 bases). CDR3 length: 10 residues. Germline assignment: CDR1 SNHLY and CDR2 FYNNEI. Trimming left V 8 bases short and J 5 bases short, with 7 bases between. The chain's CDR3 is CASRRNEQYF. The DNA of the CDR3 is TGTGCCAGCCGGAGGAACGAGCAGTACTTC.

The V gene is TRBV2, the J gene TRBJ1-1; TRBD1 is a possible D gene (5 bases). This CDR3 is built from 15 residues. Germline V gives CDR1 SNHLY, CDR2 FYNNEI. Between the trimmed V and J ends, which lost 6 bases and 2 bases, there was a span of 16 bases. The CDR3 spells CASSGLQGSNTEAFF. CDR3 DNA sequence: TGTGCCAGCAGCGGTCTTCAGGGATCTAACACTGAAGCTTTCTTT.

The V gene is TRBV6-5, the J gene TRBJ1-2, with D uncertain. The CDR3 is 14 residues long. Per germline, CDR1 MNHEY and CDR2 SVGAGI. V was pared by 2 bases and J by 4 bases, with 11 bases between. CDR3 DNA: TGTGCCAGCAGTTACGGCGGAGGCGGCTATGGCTACACCTTC. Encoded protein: CASSYGGGGYGYTF.

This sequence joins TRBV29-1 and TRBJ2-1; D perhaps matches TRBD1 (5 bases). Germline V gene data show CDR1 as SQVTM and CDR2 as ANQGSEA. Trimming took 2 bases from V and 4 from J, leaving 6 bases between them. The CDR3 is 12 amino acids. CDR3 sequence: CSVERGYNEQFF. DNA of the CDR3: TGCAGCGTTGAAAGGGGATACAATGAGCAGTTCTTC.

Written as DNA, the CDR3 is TGTGCCAGTTGGACAGGGGGACCGAGCTCTGGGGCCAACGTCCTGACTTTC. It yields the protein CASWTGGPSSGANVLTF. The chain combines TRBV19 with TRBJ2-6; TRBD1 agrees at 10 bases. CDR3 length: 17 residues. Looked up from germline, CDR1 is LNHDA and CDR2 is SQIVND (reference sequence). V was pared by 8 bases and J by 0 bases, with 7 bases of the junction left unmatched.

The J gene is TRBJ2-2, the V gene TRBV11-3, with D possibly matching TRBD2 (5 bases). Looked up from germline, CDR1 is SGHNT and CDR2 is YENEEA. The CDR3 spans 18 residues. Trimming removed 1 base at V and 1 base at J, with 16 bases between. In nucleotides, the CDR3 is TGTGCCAGCAGCTTAGTAGACACCGGGAAAGGGAACACCGGGGAGCTGTTTTTT. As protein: CASSLVDTGKGNTGELFF.